The rows below give T cell receptor beta chains drawn from one sample of a study of cytomegalovirus exposure and HLA in healthy donors. Clones were read by immunoSEQ multiplex PCR, and TCRdb kept only the in-frame ones, dropping some. This sample carries some 150,000 clones, around 75% of them seen once, and the ten largest clones take less than 3%. Sequenced sample: PBMCs. All receptors derive from a woman aged 25 to 39 in good health and CMV-seronegative. Both conserved end residues are part of each CDR3. Fields, in order: J gene, D gene, clone size, V gene, CDR3 DNA, CDR3 protein. A D gene is named only where the DNA matches it firmly. Clone size is shown for a subset of rows, as once, few, many or a class of expanded clone.

>TRBJ2-5|TRBD1|once|TRBV29-1
TGCAGCGCCTGCGACAGGGCAGAGACCCAGTACTTC
CSACDRAETQYF
>TRBJ2-1|-|-|TRBV7-3
TGTGCCAGCAGCTTATTCGCGGGATCTTACAATGAGCAGTTCTTC
CASSLFAGSYNEQFF
>TRBJ1-4|TRBD1|-|TRBV6-5
TGTGCCAGCAGGAGGACAGGGGGGGATGAAAAACTGTTTTTT
CASRRTGGDEKLFF
>TRBJ2-3|-|-|TRBV7-6
TGTGCCAGCAGCTTCGTCGGGGATACGCAGTATTTT
CASSFVGDTQYF
>TRBJ2-3|-|-|TRBV9
TGTGCCAGCAGCTCAGTGGGGCTTTATACGCAGTATTTT
CASSSVGLYTQYF
>TRBJ1-1|-|-|TRBV10-1
TGCGCCAGCAGTGAGGTTTCGACTACCGGTGGCGCTTTCTTT
CASSEVSTTGGAFF
>TRBJ1-2|-|-|TRBV4-2
TGTGCCAGCAGCCAAGGCCCCACGGTGAACTATGGCTACACCTTC
CASSQGPTVNYGYTF
>TRBJ1-4|-|once|TRBV7-2
TGTGCCAGCAGCAAAGGGGGTTGGGAAAAACTGTTTTTT
CASSKGGWEKLFF
>TRBJ2-1|TRBD1|-|TRBV2
TGTGCCAGCAGTGCCGGGACAGGGGGCGATGGCCCCTACAATGAGCAGTTCTTC
CASSAGTGGDGPYNEQFF
>TRBJ1-3|-|-|TRBV10-3
TGTGCCACAGAAAGGTCTGGGAGCGGAAACACCATATATTTT
CATERSGSGNTIYF
>TRBJ2-7|TRBD1|-|TRBV5-1
TGCGCCAGCAGCAGAGGGACAGGGGAATCCTACGAGCAGTACTTC
CASSRGTGESYEQYF
>TRBJ2-1|TRBD2|-|TRBV5-4
TGTGCCAGCCAACCGGGACTAGCGACCAATGAGCAGTTCTTC
CASQPGLATNEQFF
>TRBJ1-4|-|-|TRBV11-2
TGTGCCAGCAGCCAGGTGTCGGGGAACGAAAAACTGTTTTTT
CASSQVSGNEKLFF
>TRBJ1-5|-|-|TRBV5-1
TGCGCCAGCAGCTTGTCAGACTATAGCAATCAGCCCCAGCATTTT
CASSLSDYSNQPQHF
>TRBJ2-7|-|-|TRBV30
TGTGCCTGGAGTGTATACAGGGTCGGCTACGAGCAGTACTTC
CAWSVYRVGYEQYF
>TRBJ2-5|-|-|TRBV11-2
TGTGCCAGCAGCCTCCGGGGAAACCAAGAGACCCAGTACTTC
CASSLRGNQETQYF
>TRBJ1-5|-|-|TRBV18
TGTGCCAGCTCACTAGGGACACCCCCAGTGGGCAATCAGCCCCAGCATTTT
CASSLGTPPVGNQPQHF
>TRBJ2-7|TRBD2|-|TRBV28
TGTGCCAGCAGCGACCGGACTAGTCCTAACTCCTACGAGCAGTACTTC
CASSDRTSPNSYEQYF
>TRBJ2-3|-|once|TRBV18
TGTGCCAGCTCACCACCATCCCGAGATACGCAGTATTTT
CASSPPSRDTQYF
>TRBJ2-2|-|-|TRBV9
TGTGCCAGCAGCGTAGCCGGTTATTCCGGGGAGCTGTTTTTT
CASSVAGYSGELFF
>TRBJ1-6|-|once|TRBV19
TGTGCCAGTAGTATTGGAGACGGCGGTTCACCCCTCCACTTT
CASSIGDGGSPLHF
>TRBJ2-3|-|-|TRBV6-5
TGTGCCAGCAGTTACTCCGGACAGCCTAGCACAGATACGCAGTATTTT
CASSYSGQPSTDTQYF
>TRBJ2-1|-|-|TRBV7-9
TGTGCCAGCAGCTTAGGCGCTTTGGGTAGCCGGTACAATGAGCAGTTCTTC
CASSLGALGSRYNEQFF
>TRBJ2-2|-|-|TRBV7-9
TGTGCCAGCATCCCGGGAGGGGGCTCGAACACCGGGGAGCTGTTTTTT
CASIPGGGSNTGELFF
>TRBJ2-3|TRBD2|once|TRBV7-2
TGTGCCAGCAGCTGGGGGGGGACCCCTGGCACAGATACGCAGTATTTT
CASSWGGTPGTDTQYF